This T cell receptor (beta chain) was recovered during a study of T cell responses to AZD1222 COVID-19 vaccine. Study-level findings and limits: With dominance at 160-218 and 743-854, vaccine-associated CD4 TCRs spanned spike. As reported, nearly half of all spike-specific TCRs target variant regions that are unmutated. It should be noted that donors were predominantly white British and more often female, and clonal diversity was possibly underestimated. Receipt of two AZD1222 doses was followed by a rise in Spike-specific TCR breadth and depth.

Here immunoSEQ multiplex PCR was the method, and the copy in TCRdb shows in-frame clones only, minus some. Of approximately 80,000 clones listed, roughly 85% are singletons. Germline V gives CDR1 SQVTM, CDR2 ANQGSEA. This CDR3 spans 13 amino acids. The V gene lost 5 bases and the J gene lost 1 base, with 11 bases spanning the gap. A remark on this clone: Its antigen is undetermined.

V gene TRBV29-1 combines with J gene TRBJ1-1; D is ambiguous. The specimen comprised peripheral blood, sampled 28 days after the second AZD1222 dose. The source is an adult who received the AZD1222 COVID-19 vaccine. This CDR3 reads CSVLRQGNTEAFF. The CDR3 bases are TGCAGCGTTCTTCGACAAGGGAACACTGAAGCTTTCTTT.